This is a list of T cell receptor beta chains from one sample in a study of CD8 T cells in Susac syndrome. MiXCR, run by TCRdb on the immunoSEQ multiplex PCR reads, gives a single entry per CDR3 protein. The sample has under 150,000 distinct CDR3 sequences, about 95% seen once. Sequenced: CD4+ T cells from PBMCs. The receptors shown here come from a human donor with Susac syndrome. Each CDR3 is given with its conserved first and last residue. Fields, in order: J gene, D gene, V gene, CDR3 length, clone size, CDR3 DNA, CDR3 protein. A D gene is named only where the DNA matches it firmly. Clone size is stated in some rows and not others, as once, few, many or a class when expanded.

TRBJ1-1 | TRBD1 | TRBV15 | 15 | - | TGTGCCACCAGCAGCAGGGGACAGGGGGGCACTGAAGCTTTCTTT | CATSSRGQGGTEAFF
TRBJ2-2 | - | TRBV30 | 12 | - | TGTGCCTGGAGTTGGGTCGCCGGGGAGCTGTTTTTT | CAWSWVAGELFF
TRBJ2-5 | - | TRBV5-1 | 13 | once | TGCGCCAGCAGCTTGGTGGTCGGGGAGACCCAGTACTTC | CASSLVVGETQYF
TRBJ1-5 | - | TRBV12-3/TRBV12-4 | 14 | once | TGTGCCAGCAGTCAGGGTTATAGCAATCAGCCCCAGCATTTT | CASSQGYSNQPQHF
TRBJ1-1 | TRBD1 | TRBV7-2 | 13 | once | TGTGCCAGCAGCTTAGACAGGGGCACTGAAGCTTTCTTT | CASSLDRGTEAFF
TRBJ1-5 | - | TRBV19 | 15 | - | TGTGCCAGTAGTATAGTTCCAGGGGACAATCAGCCCCAGCATTTT | CASSIVPGDNQPQHF
TRBJ2-7 | TRBD1 | TRBV30 | 16 | - | TGTGCCTGGAGGCCCCCGGGACAGGGGGCGCGGTACGAGCAGTACTTC | CAWRPPGQGARYEQYF
TRBJ1-6 | - | TRBV12-3/TRBV12-4 | 15 | - | TGTGCCAGTGGAGACAGTCAGACCGGTAATTCACCCCTCCACTTT | CASGDSQTGNSPLHF
TRBJ2-3 | TRBD1 | TRBV18 | 14 | few | TGTGCCAGCTCACTGGAACAGGGGCCAGATACGCAGTATTTT | CASSLEQGPDTQYF
TRBJ2-1 | TRBD1 | TRBV30 | 16 | - | TGTGCCTGGAGTGTAAGGGGGCTGGGCTCCTACAATGAGCAGTTCTTC | CAWSVRGLGSYNEQFF
TRBJ1-1 | - | TRBV18 | 14 | - | TGTGCCAGCTCACCACCGGACAAGACCTTCGAAGCTTTCTTT | CASSPPDKTFEAFF
TRBJ2-3 | - | TRBV9 | 15 | - | TGTGCCAGCAGCGTAGGCGGGACCACTAGGAATACGCAGTATTTT | CASSVGGTTRNTQYF
TRBJ2-5 | TRBD1 | TRBV5-1 | 13 | once | TGCGCCAGCAGGGAGACAGGGGGGGAGACCCAGTACTTC | CASRETGGETQYF
TRBJ2-2 | - | TRBV3-1 | 15 | once | TGTGCCAGCAGCCTACACGGGAGGAACACCGGGGAGCTGTTTTTT | CASSLHGRNTGELFF
TRBJ2-3 | - | TRBV9 | 16 | - | TGTGCCAGCAGCGTAGCTACGGCTAGCAACACAGATACGCAGTATTTT | CASSVATASNTDTQYF
TRBJ2-6 | - | TRBV5-1 | 15 | few | TGTGCCAGCAGCTTGGGAGGCTCTGGGGCCAACGTCCTGACTTTC | CASSLGGSGANVLTF
TRBJ2-5 | TRBD1 | TRBV2 | 13 | - | TGTGCCAGCAGCGCAGACAGGGTGGAGACCCAGTACTTC | CASSADRVETQYF
TRBJ1-2 | TRBD1 | TRBV6-6 | 15 | - | TGTGCCAGCAGTTACTACCCCAGGGGGAACTATGGCTACACCTTC | CASSYYPRGNYGYTF
TRBJ2-3 | - | TRBV30 | 12 | - | TGTGCCTGGACACACGGGATAGATACGCAGTATTTT | CAWTHGIDTQYF
TRBJ1-6 | - | TRBV3-1 | 16 | - | TGTGCCAGCAGCCAAGATGATCAGACCCTTGGATCACCCCTCCACTTT | CASSQDDQTLGSPLHF
TRBJ2-5 | TRBD1 | TRBV30 | 13 | once | TGTGCCTGGAGTCACAGGGGAAGAGAGACCCAGTACTTC | CAWSHRGRETQYF
TRBJ2-3 | - | TRBV7-2 | 14 | few | TGTGCCAGCAGCCGAGCCGATCGCACAGATACGCAGTATTTT | CASSRADRTDTQYF
TRBJ2-1 | TRBD1 | TRBV12-3/TRBV12-4 | 12 | - | TGTGCCAGCAGGTTGACAGGGCACGAGCAGTTCTTC | CASRLTGHEQFF
TRBJ2-5 | TRBD1 | TRBV7-2 | 16 | - | TGTGCCAGCAGCTTAGGAGGACAGGGGGCGGGAGAGACCCAGTACTTC | CASSLGGQGAGETQYF
TRBJ2-3 | TRBD2 | TRBV29-1 | 15 | - | TGCAGCGTTGTCCTAGCGGGGGGTCGCACAGATACGCAGTATTTT | CSVVLAGGRTDTQYF
TRBJ2-3 | - | TRBV20-1 | 13 | - | TGCAGTGCTAGTCCCCAACCCTCTGATACGCAGTATTTT | CSASPQPSDTQYF
TRBJ2-1 | TRBD2 | TRBV29-1 | 15 | once | TGCAGCGTTGGACACCGACTAGCGGGGTACAATGAGCAGTTCTTC | CSVGHRLAGYNEQFF
TRBJ1-4 | TRBD1 | TRBV7-2 | 19 | - | TGTGCCAGCAGCTTATGGGGACAGGGGAAGGCATCAACTAATGAAAAACTGTTTTTT | CASSLWGQGKASTNEKLFF
TRBJ1-1 | - | TRBV20-1 | 12 | - | TGCAGTGCTAGTCCGGGGGGGGCTGAAGCTTTCTTT | CSASPGGAEAFF
TRBJ2-5 | TRBD2 | TRBV9 | 14 | - | TGTGCCAGCAGCGCCGGACTAGCGGAAGAGACCCAGTACTTC | CASSAGLAEETQYF
TRBJ2-2 | TRBD1 | TRBV24-1 | 14 | - | TGTGCCACCCAATGGGGACAGGGGGCCGGGGAGCTGTTTTTT | CATQWGQGAGELFF
TRBJ2-5 | TRBD2 | TRBV4-1 | 15 | - | TGCGCCAGCAGCCACCCCGGCGGGGAGGGAGAGACCCAGTACTTC | CASSHPGGEGETQYF
TRBJ2-5 | TRBD2 | TRBV7-6 | 15 | - | TGTGCCAGCAGCACGGGGGGGACTGTGGGAGAGACCCAGTACTTC | CASSTGGTVGETQYF
TRBJ2-1 | - | TRBV7-2 | 12 | - | TGTGCCAGCAGCGTAACTAGGTATGAGCAGTTCTTC | CASSVTRYEQFF
TRBJ2-3 | - | TRBV15 | 14 | - | TGTGCCACCAGCAGGCGACAGCAAACAGATACGCAGTATTTT | CATSRRQQTDTQYF
TRBJ1-3 | TRBD1 | TRBV29-1 | 12 | - | TGCAGCGTTGAACTACAGGGGAACACCATATATTTT | CSVELQGNTIYF
TRBJ1-1 | TRBD1 | TRBV6-6 | 13 | once | TGTGCCAGCATCCAGGGGGCAGGCACTGAAGCTTTCTTT | CASIQGAGTEAFF
TRBJ1-5 | - | TRBV30 | 13 | - | TGTGCCTGGAGTCCAGGGGACGGTCAGCCCCAGCATTTT | CAWSPGDGQPQHF
TRBJ1-1 | - | TRBV3-1 | 13 | - | TGTGCCAGCAGCCAAGATGGCATGAGGCGAGCTTTCTTT | CASSQDGMRRAFF
TRBJ1-1 | - | TRBV7-3 | 13 | once | TGTGCCAGCAGCTTAGGTCAATCCACTGAAGCTTTCTTT | CASSLGQSTEAFF
TRBJ1-2 | - | TRBV5-1 | 12 | - | TGCGCCAGCAGCTTGGCCCTAGGAGGCTACACCTTC | CASSLALGGYTF
TRBJ1-5 | - | TRBV30 | 13 | - | TGTGCCTGGTCGGAACGGTTGGATCAGCCCCAGCATTTT | CAWSERLDQPQHF
TRBJ1-4 | - | TRBV6-5 | 15 | - | TGTGCCAGCAGTTACTCAGGACCTTCGAGGGAAAAACTGTTTTTT | CASSYSGPSREKLFF
TRBJ2-1 | TRBD1 | TRBV27 | 15 | - | TGTGCCAGCAGTCGGGACAGTCTTTATCCCAATGAGCAGTTCTTC | CASSRDSLYPNEQFF
TRBJ2-5 | TRBD2 | TRBV5-6 | 15 | - | TGTGCCAGCAGTATATTAGCGGGGCGTCAAGAGACCCAGTACTTC | CASSILAGRQETQYF
TRBJ2-7 | - | TRBV12-3/TRBV12-4 | 14 | - | TGTGCCAGCAGTTTAAGATATACCTCCTACGAGCAGTACTTC | CASSLRYTSYEQYF
TRBJ1-5 | TRBD1 | TRBV3-1 | 16 | - | TGTGCCAGCAGCCTCACCGCAGGGGGCAGCAATCAGCCCCAGCATTTT | CASSLTAGGSNQPQHF
TRBJ2-3 | - | TRBV29-1 | 12 | - | TGCAGCGTTGGCCGAGAGGTAGATACGCAGTATTTT | CSVGREVDTQYF
TRBJ2-1 | - | TRBV20-1 | 11 | - | TGCAGTGCTATTAACGGTGTTCGTCAGTTCTTC | CSAINGVRQFF
TRBJ2-3 | - | TRBV5-1 | 14 | - | TGCGCCAGCAGCCCATGGGTGGGCACAGATACGCAGTATTTT | CASSPWVGTDTQYF
TRBJ1-6 | - | TRBV9 | 14 | - | TGTGCCAGCAGCGCCAGCGAAGGGAGTTCACCCCTCCACTTT | CASSASEGSSPLHF
TRBJ2-1 | - | TRBV12-3/TRBV12-4 | 12 | - | TGTGCCAGCAGCCAGACAGACAATGAGCAGTTCTTC | CASSQTDNEQFF
TRBJ1-2 | - | TRBV29-1 | 13 | - | TGCAGCGTGACGGGGGGCCCAAACTATGGCTACACCTTC | CSVTGGPNYGYTF
TRBJ2-7 | - | TRBV4-3 | 16 | - | TGCGCCAGCAGCCAAGATGCTAGCGCGAACTCCTACGAGCAGTACTTC | CASSQDASANSYEQYF
TRBJ2-1 | - | TRBV20-1 | 13 | - | TGCAGTGCTAGAGCTCACTCGGGTAATGAGCAGTTCTTC | CSARAHSGNEQFF